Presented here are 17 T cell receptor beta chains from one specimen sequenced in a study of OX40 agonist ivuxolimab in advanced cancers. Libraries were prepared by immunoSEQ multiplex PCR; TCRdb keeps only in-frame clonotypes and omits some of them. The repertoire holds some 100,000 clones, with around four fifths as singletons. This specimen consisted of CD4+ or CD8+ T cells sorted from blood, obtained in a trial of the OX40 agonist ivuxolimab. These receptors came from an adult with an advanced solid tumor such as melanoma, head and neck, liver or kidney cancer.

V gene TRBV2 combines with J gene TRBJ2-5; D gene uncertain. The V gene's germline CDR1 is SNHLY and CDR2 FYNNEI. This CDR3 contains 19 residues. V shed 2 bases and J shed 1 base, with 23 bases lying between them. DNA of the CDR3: TGTGCCAGCAGTGAAAGGTTATTTGCTGTGGGTGACTCCCAAGAGACCCAGTACTTC. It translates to CASSERLFAVGDSQETQYF.

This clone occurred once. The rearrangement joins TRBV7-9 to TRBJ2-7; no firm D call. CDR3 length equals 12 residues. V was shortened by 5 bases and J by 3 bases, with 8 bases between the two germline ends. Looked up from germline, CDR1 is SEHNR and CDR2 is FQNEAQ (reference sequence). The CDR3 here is CASSTELYEQYV. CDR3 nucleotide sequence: TGTGCCAGCAGCACTGAACTCTACGAGCAGTACGTC.

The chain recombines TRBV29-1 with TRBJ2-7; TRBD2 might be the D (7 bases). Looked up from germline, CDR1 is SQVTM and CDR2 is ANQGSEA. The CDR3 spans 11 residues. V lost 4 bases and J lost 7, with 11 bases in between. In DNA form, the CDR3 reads TGCAGCGTTGTTAGGGGGGGTGAGCAGTACGTC. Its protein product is CSVVRGGEQYV.

The CDR3 is CASSLRAGLNSPLHF. In DNA, the CDR3 is TGTGCCAGCAGCTTAAGGGCAGGGTTGAATTCACCCCTCCACTTT. The rearrangement links TRBV7-3 to TRBJ1-6; D may be TRBD1 (5 bases). Germline assignment: CDR1 SGHTA and CDR2 FQGTGA. The germline V and J ends were trimmed by 1 base and 7 bases, with 11 bases remaining between them. CDR3 size: 15 residues.

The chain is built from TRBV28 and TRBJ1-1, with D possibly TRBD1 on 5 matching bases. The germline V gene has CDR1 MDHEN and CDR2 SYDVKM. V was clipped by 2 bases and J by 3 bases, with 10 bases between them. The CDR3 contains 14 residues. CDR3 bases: TGTGCCAGCAGTTTAGGGGCCGTTGACACTGAAGCTTTCTTT. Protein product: CASSLGAVDTEAFF.

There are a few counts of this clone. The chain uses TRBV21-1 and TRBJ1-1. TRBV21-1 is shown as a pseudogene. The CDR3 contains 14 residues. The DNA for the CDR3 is TGTGCCAGCAGCAAAATTGGTGGGGACACTGAAGCTTTCTTT. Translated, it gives CASSKIGGDTEAFF.

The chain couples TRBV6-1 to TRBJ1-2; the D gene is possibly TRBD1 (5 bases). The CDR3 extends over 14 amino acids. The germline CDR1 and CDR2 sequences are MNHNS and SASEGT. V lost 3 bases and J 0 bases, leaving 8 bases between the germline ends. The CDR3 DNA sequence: TGTGCCAGCAGTGAGGGGCGGGCTAACTATGGCTACACCTTC. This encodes CASSEGRANYGYTF.

The CDR3 bases are TGTGCCAGCAGCCCGCGGACCAAGGGGACCCAGTACTTC. Translating gives CASSPRTKGTQYF. V usage is TRBV9 and J usage is TRBJ2-5, with no clear D. There are 13 residues in the CDR3. Trimming stripped 4 bases from V and 7 bases from J, with 14 bases between. The germline gives CDR1 SGDLS, CDR2 YYNGEE. Combining the CDR3 with reference TRBV9 and TRBJ2-5 gives the whole variable domain DSGVTQTPKHLITATGQRVTLRCSPRSGDLSVYWYQQSLDQGLQFLIQYYNGEERAKGNILERFSAQQFPDLHSELNLSSLELGDSALYFCASSPRTKGTQYFGPGTRLLVL.

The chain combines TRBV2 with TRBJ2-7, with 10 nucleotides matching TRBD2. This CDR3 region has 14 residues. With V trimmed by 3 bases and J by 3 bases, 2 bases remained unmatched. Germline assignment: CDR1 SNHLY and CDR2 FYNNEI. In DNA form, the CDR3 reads TGTGCCAGCAGTGAGAGCGGGGGGGGCTACGAGCAGTACTTC. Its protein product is CASSESGGGYEQYF. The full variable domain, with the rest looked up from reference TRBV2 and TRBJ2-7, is EPEVTQTPSHQVTQMGQEVILRCVPISNHLYFYWYRQILGQKVEFLVSFYNNEISEKSEIFDDQFSVERPDGSNFTLKIRSTKLEDSAMYFCASSESGGGYEQYFGPGTRLTVT.

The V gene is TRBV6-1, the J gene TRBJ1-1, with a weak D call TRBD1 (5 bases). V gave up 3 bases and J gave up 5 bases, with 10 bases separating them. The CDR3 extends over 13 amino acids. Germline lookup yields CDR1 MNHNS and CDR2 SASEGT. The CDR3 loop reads CASSDLGDTEAFF. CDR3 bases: TGTGCCAGCAGTGACCTAGGGGATACTGAAGCTTTCTTT.

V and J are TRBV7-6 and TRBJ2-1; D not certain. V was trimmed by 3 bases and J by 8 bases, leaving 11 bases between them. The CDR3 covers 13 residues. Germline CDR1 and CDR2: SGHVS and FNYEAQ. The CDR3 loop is CASSFGSWYEQFF. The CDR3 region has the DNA TGTGCCAGCAGCTTTGGAAGTTGGTATGAGCAGTTCTTC.

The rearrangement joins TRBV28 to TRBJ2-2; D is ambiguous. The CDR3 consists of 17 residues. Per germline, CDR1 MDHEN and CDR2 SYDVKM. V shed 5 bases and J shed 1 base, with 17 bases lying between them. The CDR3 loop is CASSNQRSRKNTGELFF. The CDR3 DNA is TGTGCCAGCAGTAACCAACGGAGTAGGAAGAACACCGGGGAGCTGTTTTTT.

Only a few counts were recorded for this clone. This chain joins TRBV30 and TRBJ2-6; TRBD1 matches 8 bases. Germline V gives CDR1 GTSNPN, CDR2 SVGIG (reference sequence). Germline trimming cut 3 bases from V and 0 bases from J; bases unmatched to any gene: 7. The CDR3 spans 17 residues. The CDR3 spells CAWSADRVRSGANVLTF. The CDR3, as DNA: TGTGCCTGGAGCGCGGACAGGGTTCGCTCTGGGGCCAACGTCCTGACTTTC.

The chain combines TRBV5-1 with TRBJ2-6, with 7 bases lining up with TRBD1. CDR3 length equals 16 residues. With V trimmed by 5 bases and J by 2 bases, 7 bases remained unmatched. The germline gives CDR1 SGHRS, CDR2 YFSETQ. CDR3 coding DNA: TGCGCCAGCAGTCTTTCCACAGGGGCTGGGGCCAACGTCCTGACTTTC. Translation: CASSLSTGAGANVLTF.

The CDR3 nucleotides read TGTGCCAGCAGCGAAGACCCATCCCAGCCCCAGCATTTT. It specifies CASSEDPSQPQHF. This chain joins TRBV7-7 and TRBJ1-5; no clear D gene. V was clipped by 5 bases and J by 7 bases, with 12 bases between them. Germline V lookup: CDR1 SSHAT, CDR2 FNYEAQ (reference sequence). The CDR3 extends over 13 amino acids.

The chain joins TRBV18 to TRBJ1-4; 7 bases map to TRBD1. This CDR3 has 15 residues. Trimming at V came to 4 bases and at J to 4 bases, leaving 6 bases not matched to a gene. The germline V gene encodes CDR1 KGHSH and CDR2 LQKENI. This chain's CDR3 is CASSRGGHINEKLFF. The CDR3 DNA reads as TGTGCCAGCTCACGAGGGGGCCATATTAATGAAAAACTGTTTTTT.

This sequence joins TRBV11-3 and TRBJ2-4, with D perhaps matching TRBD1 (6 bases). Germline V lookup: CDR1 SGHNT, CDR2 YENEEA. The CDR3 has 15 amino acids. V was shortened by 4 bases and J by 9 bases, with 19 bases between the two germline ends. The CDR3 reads CASSYNHDRSSIQYF. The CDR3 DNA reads TGTGCCAGCAGCTATAATCACGACAGGTCGAGCATTCAGTACTTC.